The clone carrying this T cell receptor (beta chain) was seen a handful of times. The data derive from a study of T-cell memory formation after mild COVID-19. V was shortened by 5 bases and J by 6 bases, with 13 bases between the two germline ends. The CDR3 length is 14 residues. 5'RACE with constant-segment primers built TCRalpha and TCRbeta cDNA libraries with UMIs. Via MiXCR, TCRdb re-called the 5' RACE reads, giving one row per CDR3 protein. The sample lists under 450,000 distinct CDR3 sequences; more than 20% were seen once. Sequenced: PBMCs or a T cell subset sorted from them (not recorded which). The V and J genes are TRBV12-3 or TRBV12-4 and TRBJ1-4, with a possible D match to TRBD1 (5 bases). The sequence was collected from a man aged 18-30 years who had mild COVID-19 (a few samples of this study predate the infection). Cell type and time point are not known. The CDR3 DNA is TGTGCCAGCAGTCCGCAGGGTGGGTATGAAAAACTGTTTTTT. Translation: CASSPQGGYEKLFF.